This is a list of T cell receptor beta chains from one sample in a study of identical twins. TCRdb reanalysed the 5' RACE reads using MiXCR and keeps one entry per CDR3 protein. The repertoire holds about 720,000 distinct CDR3 sequences, with 18% as singletons. These data also featured in a second study, about T cells expressing NK-cell markers.

The sample was PBMCs. The source of these receptors is a woman aged 18-29 years in good health. The CDR3 runs from the conserved cysteine through the conserved F or W. The D gene is left open where the match is weak. Some rows mark clone size as missing; the rest say once, few, many or name a class of expanded clone.

d_gene	abundance	j_gene	v_gene	CDR3nt	CDR3aa
TRBD1	-	TRBJ1-5	TRBV10-3	TGTGCCACCGGCCGGGACAGTGCTAATCAGCTCCAGCATTTT	CATGRDSANQLQHF
-	few	TRBJ1-1	TRBV5-1	TGCGCCAGCAGCGCTGACAACACTGAAGCTTTCTTT	CASSADNTEAFF
-	-	TRBJ2-1	TRBV12-5	TGTGCTAGTGGTTTGCATAATGAGCAGTTCTTC	CASGLHNEQFF
-	few	TRBJ2-1	TRBV7-2	TGTGCCAGCAGCTTAGAGGCTAGCCCCTACAATGAGCAGTTCTTC	CASSLEASPYNEQFF
TRBD2	few	TRBJ2-7	TRBV10-2	TGCGCCAGCAGGACAGCGGGAGGCCTCTACGAGCAGTACTTC	CASRTAGGLYEQYF
-	few	TRBJ1-2	TRBV12-3/TRBV12-4	TGTGCCAGCAGTCCCGGGCCCATCGGCTACACCTTC	CASSPGPIGYTF
-	-	TRBJ2-1	TRBV6-5	TGTGCCAGCAGTTCAGGAGCGGAGGGGTATGAGCAGTTCTTC	CASSSGAEGYEQFF
TRBD1	-	TRBJ1-1	TRBV10-3	TGTGCCATATCCGGGACAGGGGTAGGAGCTGAAGCTTTCTTT	CAISGTGVGAEAFF
TRBD1	-	TRBJ2-7	TRBV5-5	TGTGCCAGCAGCTTCATTCTGACAGGGTCCTACGAGCAGTACTTC	CASSFILTGSYEQYF
-	many	TRBJ2-1	TRBV20-1	TGCAGTGCTTCCGGGACTTACTCCTACAATGAGCAGTTCTTC	CSASGTYSYNEQFF
TRBD2	few	TRBJ2-5	TRBV20-1	TGCAGTGCTATAGGGACTAGCGGGGGGTACCAAGAGACCCAGTACTTC	CSAIGTSGGYQETQYF
TRBD2	-	TRBJ2-7	TRBV20-1	TGCAGTGCTCCCGCTAGCGGGACGTACGAGCAGTACTTC	CSAPASGTYEQYF
-	many	TRBJ1-2	TRBV10-3	TGTGCCATCACCGGGGATTCGGGAAGCCATGGCTACACCTTC	CAITGDSGSHGYTF